This T cell receptor beta chain was sequenced in a study of response to subunit inactivated influenza vaccine. One entry per CDR3 protein results from TCRdb running MiXCR on the RT-PCR reads. The data contain around 160,000 distinct CDR3 sequences, roughly a tenth of them singletons. In its sample, this clonotype was seen many times. What it binds is unknown. Regarding the study as a whole: Few new T cells, the authors suggested, are recruited by each seasonal influenza vaccination.

The ends were cut back, 2 bases at V and 4 bases at J, with 11 bases in the middle. This CDR3 region has 15 residues. The TCR comes from a man aged 45-65 years who received an inactivated influenza vaccine. The rearrangement joins TRBV12-3 or TRBV12-4 to TRBJ2-2; TRBD1 is a possible D gene (6 bases). Source: non-naive T cells sorted from PBMCs, taken more than 35 days after vaccination. The CDR3 protein is CASSLRTGPTGELFF. CDR3 sequence (DNA): TGTGCCAGCAGTTTAAGAACAGGGCCCACCGGGGAGCTGTTTTTT.